These T cell receptor beta chains were read from a single sample in a study of OX40 agonist ivuxolimab in advanced cancers. The repertoire was sequenced with immunoSEQ multiplex PCR; TCRdb's copy has only in-frame clones and lacks some. Here the sample spans 90,000 or so clones, about 86% being singletons. Sequences were derived from CD4+ or CD8+ T cells sorted from blood, sampled in a trial of the OX40 agonist ivuxolimab. Receptors were obtained from an adult with an advanced solid tumor such as melanoma, head and neck, liver or kidney cancer. The CDR3 runs from the conserved cysteine through the conserved F or W. Each record gives: J gene, V gene, D gene, clone size, CDR3 DNA, CDR3 protein. D genes are given only for firm matches. Only part of the rows carry a size: once, few, many, or a class if the clone is expanded.

>TRBJ2-7|TRBV5-1|.|once
TGCGCCAGCAGCTTGTACGCGGGTAGCTCCTACGAGCAGTACTTC
CASSLYAGSSYEQYF
>TRBJ1-5|TRBV7-2|.|.
TGTGCCAGCAGCTTAGAGGCAGGGAATCAGCCCCAGCATTTT
CASSLEAGNQPQHF
>TRBJ2-2|TRBV9|TRBD1|.
TGTGCCAGCAGCGTAGCCCAGGGGGCCCCCGGGGAGCTGTTTTTT
CASSVAQGAPGELFF
>TRBJ2-5|TRBV7-2|.|.
TGTGCCAGCAGCTCCGACCGAGGAGAGACCCAGTACTTC
CASSSDRGETQYF
>TRBJ1-5|TRBV19|.|once
TGTGCCAGTAGTGCTCAGGGATATCAGCCCCAGCATTTT
CASSAQGYQPQHF
>TRBJ2-5|TRBV14|TRBD1|.
TGTGCCAGCAGCCAAGGGCCGGACAGGGACGAGACCCAGTACTTC
CASSQGPDRDETQYF
>TRBJ2-3|TRBV2|TRBD1|.
TGTGCCAGCAGTGATCTGACAGGGGCGGCAGATACGCAGTATTTT
CASSDLTGAADTQYF
>TRBJ1-1|TRBV11-3|TRBD1|.
TGTGCCAGCAGCACGGGACAGGGGAACACTGAAGCTTTCTTT
CASSTGQGNTEAFF
>TRBJ2-7|TRBV7-6|TRBD1|.
TGTGCCAGCAGCCTCCGGACAGGCTTCTACGAGCAGTACTTC
CASSLRTGFYEQYF
>TRBJ1-5|TRBV30|.|.
TGTGCCTGGAGTGCTTTCACAGGAGCGTTTTTTGGCAATCAGCCCCAGCATTTT
CAWSAFTGAFFGNQPQHF
>TRBJ2-6|TRBV5-4|.|.
TGTGCCAGCCATGAGAGAGGGGTCTCTGGGGCCAACGTCCTGACTTTC
CASHERGVSGANVLTF
>TRBJ1-2|TRBV2|TRBD1|.
TGTGCCAGCACCCCCAGCAGGACAGGGGGCTCCTATGGCTACACCTTC
CASTPSRTGGSYGYTF
>TRBJ1-5|TRBV7-9|TRBD1|.
TGTGCCAGCAGCTCCGGACAGGGGGGATATAGCAATCAGCCCCAGCATTTT
CASSSGQGGYSNQPQHF
>TRBJ2-7|TRBV9|.|.
TGTGCCAGCAGCGGGGGAGTTGAGCGGGCGATCTCCTACGAGCAGTACTTC
CASSGGVERAISYEQYF
>TRBJ1-2|TRBV10-3|TRBD1|.
TGTGCCATCAGTGAGTCCCCCGAGACAGGGTTCGATGGCTACACCTTC
CAISESPETGFDGYTF
>TRBJ1-4|TRBV2|.|.
TGTGCCAGCAGTGGGGGGTACGGGGGCAGAACTAATGAAAAACTGTTTTTT
CASSGGYGGRTNEKLFF
>TRBJ2-7|TRBV7-9|.|.
TGTGCCAGCAGCTTAATGTACGGCTACGAGCAGTACTTC
CASSLMYGYEQYF
>TRBJ2-1|TRBV10-1|.|once
TGCGCCAGCAGTGAGTCAGGGAGCAATGAGCAGTTCTTC
CASSESGSNEQFF
>TRBJ2-1|TRBV9|.|.
TGTGCCAGCAGCGTAGCTTCCGGGACAAGCACATACAATGAGCAGTTCTTC
CASSVASGTSTYNEQFF
>TRBJ2-3|TRBV18|TRBD2|.
TGTGCCAGCTCACCGATGGGACTAGCGGGCACAGATACGCAGTATTTT
CASSPMGLAGTDTQYF
>TRBJ2-6|TRBV4-1|.|.
TGCGCCAGCAGCCGAGGGCGGGATCCTGGGGCCAACGTCCTGACTTTC
CASSRGRDPGANVLTF
>TRBJ2-1|TRBV18|TRBD1|.
TGTGCCAGCTCACCCGGGACAGGGGACAATGAGCAGTTCTTC
CASSPGTGDNEQFF
>TRBJ2-2|TRBV29-1|.|.
TGCAGCGTTGAGCCCCCCTCATTGAGGAGGGGAGGGAACACCGGGGAGCTGTTTTTT
CSVEPPSLRRGGNTGELFF
>TRBJ2-7|TRBV5-6|.|.
TGTGCCAGCAGCCCCCTGGGCGGAACCTACGAGCAGTACTTC
CASSPLGGTYEQYF
>TRBJ2-5|TRBV14|TRBD1|.
TGTGCCAGCAGCCAAGACCAGACAGGGCGAAGAGAGACCCAGTACTTC
CASSQDQTGRRETQYF
>TRBJ2-5|TRBV30|.|.
TGTGCCTGGAGTGTCGTCCAGGAGACCCAGTACTTC
CAWSVVQETQYF
>TRBJ2-3|TRBV29-1|TRBD2|.
TGCAGTCTAAGAACTAGCGGGGGAGAGGCAGATACGCAGTATTTT
CSLRTSGGEADTQYF
>TRBJ2-5|TRBV25-1|TRBD2|.
TGTGCCAGCAGTGAATACCTAGCGGGAGTAGAGACCCAGTACTTC
CASSEYLAGVETQYF
>TRBJ2-2|TRBV10-1|TRBD1|few
TGCGCCAGCAACACAGGGGACACCGGGGAGCTGTTTTTT
CASNTGDTGELFF
>TRBJ2-5|TRBV5-4|TRBD2|.
TGTGCCAGCAGCCCGCCGGGGGGAATAGGGGAGACCCAGTACTTC
CASSPPGGIGETQYF
>TRBJ2-3|TRBV7-3|.|once
TGTGCCAGCAGCTTATCCGCAGATACGCAGTATTTT
CASSLSADTQYF
>TRBJ2-3|TRBV18|TRBD2|.
TGTGCCAGTTTGACGGCGGGGGGCGGAACAGATACGCAGTATTTT
CASLTAGGGTDTQYF
>TRBJ2-5|TRBV19|.|.
TGTGCCAGTAGTCCCTCTAGAGGGGAGACCCAGTACTTC
CASSPSRGETQYF
>TRBJ2-7|TRBV6-6|.|.
TGTGCCACCGCAACGGAGGGGATCCCCCACGAGCAGTACTTC
CATATEGIPHEQYF
>TRBJ2-2|TRBV7-2|TRBD1|.
TGTGCCAGCAGGGACAGGGGGCGGAAAGGGGAGCTGTTTTTT
CASRDRGRKGELFF
>TRBJ1-1|TRBV11-3|.|.
TGTGCCAGCAGCCAGACAGCCAACACTGAAGCTTTCTTT
CASSQTANTEAFF
>TRBJ2-7|TRBV7-6|TRBD2|.
TGTGCCAGCAGCTTAGTGACTAGCGGGGGTGGGGAGCAGTACTTC
CASSLVTSGGGEQYF
>TRBJ1-2|TRBV4-3|.|.
TGCGCCAGCCCGCTGTCAGGATGCTACACCTTC
CASPLSGCYTF
>TRBJ2-2|TRBV15|.|.
TGTGCCACCAGCAGAGATGAGGGGAAAAGGACCGGGGAGCTGTTTTTT
CATSRDEGKRTGELFF
>TRBJ1-6|TRBV30|.|.
TGTGCCTGGAGTGTACGGCGGGTCCTAATTAATTCACCCCTCCACTTT
CAWSVRRVLINSPLHF
>TRBJ1-6|TRBV9|.|.
TGTGCCAGCAGCGTAGATCCTTCACCGGGTAATTCACCCCTCCACTTT
CASSVDPSPGNSPLHF
>TRBJ1-6|TRBV7-3|.|.
TGTGCCAGCAGCTTAGAACCGGGCACAGGCGAAAATTCACCCCTCCACTTT
CASSLEPGTGENSPLHF
>TRBJ2-7|TRBV6-1|TRBD1|.
TGTGCCAGCAGTGACCGGGACAGGGGGCCGTCTGGCGAGCAGTACTTC
CASSDRDRGPSGEQYF
>TRBJ2-1|TRBV7-3|TRBD2|.
TGTGCCAGCAGCCAGGGACTAAATGAGCAGTTCTTC
CASSQGLNEQFF
>TRBJ1-2|TRBV7-2|TRBD1|.
TGTGCCAGCAGCTTAGGAAGGACAGGGGTTCATGGCTACACCTTC
CASSLGRTGVHGYTF
>TRBJ2-3|TRBV19|TRBD2|few
TGTGCCAGCGGTACTAGCGGGAGGGCCTCGGATACGCAGTATTTT
CASGTSGRASDTQYF
>TRBJ2-1|TRBV7-7|TRBD2|.
TGTGCCAGCAGCTCCCCCCGACTAGCGGGGAGGATGCGAGAGCAGTTCTTC
CASSSPRLAGRMREQFF
>TRBJ2-7|TRBV11-2|TRBD2|.
TGTGCCAGCAGCACCACCGGGACTAGCGGGAGCTTCAGATCCTACGAGCAGTACTTC
CASSTTGTSGSFRSYEQYF
>TRBJ2-2|TRBV7-7|TRBD2|.
TGTGCCAGCAGTTGGACTAGCGGAAACACCGGGGAGCTGTTTTTT
CASSWTSGNTGELFF
>TRBJ1-3|TRBV2|.|.
TGTGCCAGCAGTGGTGGGGCCAGCTCTGGAAACACCATATATTTT
CASSGGASSGNTIYF
>TRBJ1-5|TRBV5-6|.|once
TGTGCCAGCAGCTTGATGGATAGCAATCAGCCCCAGCATTTT
CASSLMDSNQPQHF
>TRBJ2-7|TRBV23-1|.|.
TGCGCCAGCAGTCCCCGCGGATTTCCCACCTACGAGCAGTACTTC
CASSPRGFPTYEQYF
>TRBJ2-5|TRBV7-8|TRBD1|.
TGTGCCAGCAGCTTAGTAGGGACAGGACAAGAGACCCAGTACTTC
CASSLVGTGQETQYF
>TRBJ2-3|TRBV7-2|.|.
TGTGCCAGCTCCATCCGACGCACAGATACGCAGTATTTT
CASSIRRTDTQYF